This passage covers 7 T cell receptor beta chains from one sample sequenced in a study of T cells in Graves' hyperthyroidism and ophthalmopathy. What was amplified from RNA transcripts were TCR beta CDR3 regions. HTBI primers drove first-round RT-PCR of the TCR CDR3. TCRdb independently ran MiXCR on the multiplex PCR reads; one entry per CDR3 protein. The table lists hundreds of thousands of distinct CDR3 sequences, over 11% of them singletons, with about 22% in the top ten. The sample comprised blood. These receptors originate from a woman under 40 with Graves' hyperthyroidism.

This clonotype has a count of ten or more. The chain recombines TRBV2 with TRBJ1-5; D unclear. Looked up from germline, CDR1 is SNHLY and CDR2 is FYNNEI. The germline V and J ends were trimmed by 4 bases and 5 bases, with 9 bases remaining between them. The CDR3 sequence is 13 residues long. The CDR3 spells CASSAVSDQPQHF. CDR3 DNA sequence: TGTGCCAGCAGTGCGGTTTCCGATCAGCCCCAGCATTTT.

This clonotype was seen a few times. The rearrangement uses TRBV5-1 and TRBJ1-4, with 9 nucleotides matching TRBD1. This CDR3 region has 15 residues. Germline trimming cut 6 bases from V and 3 bases from J; bases unmatched to any gene: 6. CDR1 is SGHRS, CDR2 YFSETQ, per germline. The CDR3 sequence is CASTSTGGSNEKLFF. CDR3 sequence (DNA): TGCGCCAGCACCTCTACAGGGGGCTCTAATGAAAAACTGTTTTTT.

This clonotype has just a few counts. J is TRBJ2-2 and V is TRBV5-1; D is perhaps TRBD2 (6 bases). Germline V gene sequence: CDR1 SGHRS, CDR2 YFSETQ. V was pared by 5 bases and J by 0 bases, with 8 bases between. CDR3 length: 14 amino acids. CDR3 nucleotide sequence: TGCGCCAGCAGTCCTAGCGCGAACACCGGGGAGCTGTTTTTT. Translated: CASSPSANTGELFF.

A remark on this clonotype: The junction departs from germline at one end; a sequencing error may be responsible. The J gene is TRBJ2-4, the V gene TRBV11-1, with unresolved D. The CDR3 covers 11 residues. The germline V gene encodes CDR1 SGHAT and CDR2 FQDESV (reference sequence). The CDR3 DNA sequence: TGTGCCAACAGCTCGGACAACATTCAGTACTTC. It specifies CANSSDNIQYF.

The chain couples TRBV5-6 to TRBJ2-2; TRBD1 aligns across 9 bases. The germline CDR1 and CDR2 sequences are SGHDT and YYEEEE. CDR3 length: 15 residues. V lost 1 base and J lost 6; bases outside the gene matches: 4. The CDR3 is CASSLITGGAGELFF. The CDR3 nucleotides are TGTGCCAGCAGCTTGATTACAGGGGGCGCCGGGGAGCTGTTTTTT.

This clonotype was seen at least ten times. This rearrangement joins TRBV28 to TRBJ1-5; possible D gene TRBD1, 5 bases. The germline CDR1 and CDR2 sequences are MDHEN and SYDVKM. Trimming removed 1 base from V and 1 base from J, with 14 bases in between. The CDR3 has 17 amino acids. The CDR3 nucleotides read TGTGCCAGCAGTTTATTCGGGGGGTTAGGGAGCAATCAGCCCCAGCATTTT. It is translated as CASSLFGGLGSNQPQHF.

This clonotype was counted at least ten times. The rearrangement uses TRBV28 and TRBJ2-7; D not certain. CDR1 MDHEN and CDR2 SYDVKM come from the germline V gene. The CDR3 spans 11 residues. V lost 8 bases, J lost 3 bases, and 8 bases lay in between. The CDR3, as DNA: TGTGCCAGCGGATTGCGCTACGAGCAGTACTTC. This translates into CASGLRYEQYF.